Each of the 25 T cell receptor beta chains below was sequenced from the same sample in a study of shared clonotypes between healthy human individuals. Using immunoSEQ multiplex PCR, the repertoire was profiled, and TCRdb retains in-frame clones only, with some absent. The sample records roughly 2,300,000 clones, roughly 90% being singletons. Sequencing was carried out using naive CD4+ T cells from PBMCs. Subset denoted: CD45RA+ positively selected. Receptors originate from a man aged 18-30 years in good health. Some clones in this sample may be carry-over from other donors' samples.

The rearrangement uses TRBV5-1 and TRBJ2-7; a weak D match, TRBD1 (6 bases). V was clipped by 1 base and J by 5 bases, with 16 bases between them. The V gene's germline CDR1 is SGHRS and CDR2 YFSETQ. The CDR3 spans 15 residues. This CDR3 reads CASSLYAGARNEQYF. The CDR3 coding sequence is TGCGCCAGCAGCTTGTATGCAGGGGCGAGGAACGAGCAGTACTTC.

The V and J genes are TRBV27 and TRBJ2-1; the D gene is possibly TRBD2 (5 bases). The V end lost 6 bases, the J end lost 2 bases, and 17 bases lay between the germline ends. The germline V gene has CDR1 MNHEY and CDR2 SMNVEV (reference sequence). This CDR3 contains 16 residues. CDR3 nucleotide sequence: TGTGCCAGCAGCCTCCTTAGCCTCGGGACCTACAATGAGCAGTTCTTC. Protein: CASSLLSLGTYNEQFF.

The chain carries TRBV5-1 and TRBJ2-3; TRBD1 or TRBD2 may be the D gene (5 bases each). Trimming stripped 8 bases from V and 5 bases from J, with 21 bases between. The CDR3 totals 15 residues. Looked up from germline, CDR1 is SGHRS and CDR2 is YFSETQ. The CDR3 DNA follows: TGCGCCAGTTTCCGGGACCCCACGGCGGGAGATACGCAGTATTTT. Translation: CASFRDPTAGDTQYF.

This clone was picked up one time. The CDR3 reads CASSLWTGGGELFF. In DNA form, the CDR3 reads TGTGCCAGCAGCTTATGGACGGGAGGGGGGGAGCTGTTTTTT. The V call is TRBV7-2, the J call TRBJ2-2; TRBD2 aligns across 8 bases. The CDR3 is 14 amino acids. In germline, CDR1 is SGHTA, CDR2 FQGNSA. V gave up 2 bases and J gave up 8 bases; unmatched junction bases: 4.

Concerning this clone: Within the sample, other DNA sequences also encode this same CDR3. V usage is TRBV19 and J usage is TRBJ2-7, with D perhaps being TRBD1 or TRBD2 (5 bases each). There are 13 residues in the CDR3. Trimming took 8 bases from V and 3 from J, leaving 14 bases between them. Germline-derived CDR1 and CDR2 are LNHDA and SQIVND (reference sequence). CDR3 coding DNA: TGTGCCAGTGGGGGAAGGGGAAGCTACGAGCAGTACTTC. It is translated as CASGGRGSYEQYF.

This chain uses TRBV18 with TRBJ2-1; 7 nucleotides align to TRBD2. The CDR3 runs 16 residues. The germline V gene encodes CDR1 KGHSH and CDR2 LQKENI. V was clipped by 0 bases and J by 7 bases; unmatched bases: 9. The DNA for the CDR3 is TGTGCCAGCTCACCACCGGGTGGCGGGAGTGGGAATGAGCAGTTCTTC. Protein: CASSPPGGGSGNEQFF.

A single count supports this clone. The genes are TRBV7-3 and TRBJ2-1; TRBD1 matches at 9 bases. J gave up 10 bases and V 4 bases, and 17 bases lay outside the gene matches. CDR1 SGHTA and CDR2 FQGTGA come from the germline V gene. This CDR3 spans 17 amino acids. CDR3 DNA: TGTGCCAGCAGCTCAAAACCCCTCAGGGGACAGGGCGGGGAGCAGTTCTTC. Its translation: CASSSKPLRGQGGEQFF.

V usage is TRBV6-1 and J usage is TRBJ2-2; no reliable D call. CDR1 MNHNS and CDR2 SASEGT come from the germline V gene. The CDR3 has 12 residues. Between the trimmed V and J ends, which lost 7 bases and 3 bases, there was a span of 6 bases. CDR3 coding DNA: TGTGCCAGCAACTGGGACACCGGGGAGCTGTTTTTT. Its protein is CASNWDTGELFF.

The gene calls are TRBV10-1 and TRBJ2-1; D gene uncertain. V shed 0 bases and J shed 0 bases, with 9 bases lying between them. The CDR3 covers 16 residues. Germline lookup yields CDR1 WNHNN and CDR2 SYGVQD (reference sequence). CDR3 DNA sequence: TGCGCCAGCAGTGAGTCGTCCAGGCCCTCCTACAATGAGCAGTTCTTC. The encoded protein is CASSESSRPSYNEQFF.

The chain couples TRBV5-6 to TRBJ2-1, with 9 bases aligning to TRBD1. V dropped 1 base and J dropped 14; count of bases not matched to a gene: 7. This CDR3 has 13 residues. CDR1 and CDR2 from the germline V gene are SGHDT and YYEEEE. CDR3 region: CASSLPSGQGKFF. As DNA, the CDR3 is TGTGCCAGCAGCTTGCCTTCGGGACAGGGAAAGTTCTTC. Variable domain in full (rest from reference TRBV5-6 and TRBJ2-1): DAGVTQSPTHLIKTRGQQVTLRCSPKSGHDTVSWYQQALGQGPQFIFQYYEEEERQRGNFPDRFSGHQFPNYSSELNVNALLLGDSALYLCASSLPSGQGKFFGPGTRLTVL.

The chain employs TRBV5-1 and TRBJ1-2; possible D gene TRBD1, 5 bases. Germline-derived CDR1 and CDR2 are SGHRS and YFSETQ. Trimming took 0 bases from V and 1 from J, leaving 7 bases between them. The CDR3 extends over 14 amino acids. CDR3 residues: CASSLGRVNYGYTF. The CDR3 DNA follows: TGCGCCAGCAGCTTGGGCAGGGTTAACTATGGCTACACCTTC.

This CDR3 is CASSELMTGGLVSEAFF. CDR3 nucleotides: TGTGCCAGCAGTGAACTAATGACAGGGGGGCTCGTATCTGAAGCTTTCTTT. The V and J genes are TRBV25-1 and TRBJ1-1; 9 positions match TRBD1. V was pared by 2 bases and J by 6 bases, with 13 bases of the junction left unmatched. The CDR3 is 17 residues long. Germline CDR1 and CDR2: MGHDK and SYGVNS.

The chain links TRBV5-1 to TRBJ2-1; TRBD2 matches at 8 bases. The ends lost 2 bases at V and 6 bases at J; junction bases unmatched: 10. The CDR3 is 16 amino acids. Germline V gene data show CDR1 as SGHRS and CDR2 as YFSETQ. CDR3 nucleotide sequence: TGCGCCAGCAGCTTTTGGGGAGCGGGAGCCGGCAATGAGCAGTTCTTC. Its translation: CASSFWGAGAGNEQFF.

The V gene is TRBV15, the J gene TRBJ1-1; TRBD1 is a possible D gene (5 bases). The length of the CDR3 is 17 residues. Trimming left V 0 bases short and J 2 bases short, with 16 bases between. Germline lookup yields CDR1 LNHNV and CDR2 YYDKDF (reference sequence). The CDR3 sequence is CATSRDLRVGDNTEAFF. The CDR3 DNA reads as TGTGCCACCAGCAGAGATTTAAGGGTAGGGGACAACACTGAAGCTTTCTTT.

V usage is TRBV28 and J usage is TRBJ1-1; 7 bases line up with TRBD1. V was pared by 8 bases and J by 0 bases, with 12 bases of the junction left unmatched. CDR1 is MDHEN, CDR2 SYDVKM, per germline. This CDR3 region has 16 residues. The CDR3 bases are TGTGCCAGCGTCAACTCCGGGACAGTACTGAACACTGAAGCTTTCTTT. It is translated as CASVNSGTVLNTEAFF. Drawing the rest from reference TRBV28 and TRBJ1-1, the complete variable domain is DVKVTQSSRYLVKRTGEKVFLECVQDMDHENMFWYRQDPGLGLRLIYFSYDVKMKEKGDIPEGYSVSREKKERFSLILESASTNQTSMYLCASVNSGTVLNTEAFFGQGTRLTVV.

V and J are TRBV18 and TRBJ1-5, with TRBD1 as a possible D gene (5 bases). The V and J ends lost 2 bases and 5 bases respectively, with 19 bases between them. Per germline, CDR1 KGHSH and CDR2 LQKENI. This CDR3 is 17 amino acids long. CDR3 protein: CASSPRVAREKDQPQHF. The CDR3 nucleotides are TGTGCCAGCTCACCAAGGGTGGCCAGGGAGAAGGATCAGCCCCAGCATTTT.

The chain joins TRBV27 to TRBJ1-1; D may be TRBD1 (5 bases). V shed 3 bases and J shed 6 bases, with 11 bases lying between them. The CDR3 loop spans 13 amino acids. Germline CDR1 is MNHEY and CDR2 is SMNVEV (reference sequence). The CDR3 nucleotides are TGTGCCAGCAGTTTCCCCCCAGGGTCTGAAGCTTTCTTT. Encoded protein: CASSFPPGSEAFF.

The chain recombines TRBV9 with TRBJ1-2, with TRBD1 identical over 8 bases. CDR3 size: 18 residues. Germline trimming cut 0 bases from V and 5 bases from J; bases unmatched to any gene: 15. Germline values: CDR1 SGDLS, CDR2 YYNGEE. CDR3 residues: CASSVGGAGGDVNYGYTF. In DNA, the CDR3 is TGTGCCAGCAGCGTAGGTGGGGCAGGGGGCGATGTTAATTATGGCTACACCTTC.

The genes are TRBV14 and TRBJ2-7; possible D gene TRBD1, 6 bases. Deletions cut 1 base from V and 7 bases from J, with 14 bases between. The CDR3 consists of 14 residues. CDR1 is SGHDN, CDR2 FVKESK, per germline. CDR3 DNA sequence: TGTGCCAGCAGCCAAGGGGACACCCATGGGGAGCAGTACTTC. Protein sequence: CASSQGDTHGEQYF.

This clone showed up just once. The chain combines TRBV27 with TRBJ1-2; TRBD1 matches at 7 bases. J was trimmed by 4 bases and V by 4 bases; bases with no gene match: 12. The CDR3 has 16 residues. Germline CDR1 reads MNHEY; CDR2 reads SMNVEV (reference sequence). CDR3 residues: CASSSYTTGALYGYTF. The CDR3 coding sequence is TGTGCCAGCAGTTCCTACACTACAGGGGCCCTCTATGGCTACACCTTC.

The chain carries TRBV2 and TRBJ2-1, with no clear D. This CDR3 contains 15 residues. Trimming removed 6 bases at V and 6 bases at J, with 18 bases between. Germline loops: CDR1 SNHLY, CDR2 FYNNEI. CDR3 region: CASRGSATLVNEQFF. The CDR3 bases are TGTGCCAGCAGGGGTTCGGCTACATTGGTCAATGAGCAGTTCTTC.

V and J are TRBV4-2 and TRBJ1-5; D gene uncertain. This CDR3 is built from 13 residues. Germline V gene data show CDR1 as LGHNA and CDR2 as YNFKEQ. The V gene lost 3 bases and the J gene lost 7 bases, with 10 bases spanning the gap. The CDR3 nucleotides are TGTGCCAGCAGCCATCAACGGAGGCAGCCCCAGCATTTT. This gives the protein CASSHQRRQPQHF.

A word on this clone: The sample carries other DNA sequences with the same CDR3. This chain's CDR3 is CASSQDWDSYEQYF. The DNA for the CDR3 is TGCGCCAGCAGCCAAGATTGGGACAGTTACGAGCAGTACTTC. The chain uses TRBV4-3 and TRBJ2-7; 7 nucleotides align to TRBD1. CDR3 length: 14 amino acids. Germline CDR1 is LGHNA and CDR2 is YSLEER. V lost 0 bases to trimming and J lost 4 bases; unmatched junction nucleotides: 3.

The chain is built from TRBV7-9 and TRBJ2-7; 13 bases are shared with TRBD2. Losses at the gene ends were 5 bases for V and 5 bases for J; bases not matched to a gene: 6. Germline loops: CDR1 SEHNR, CDR2 FQNEAQ (reference sequence). This CDR3 has 15 residues. In nucleotides, the CDR3 is TGTGCCAGCAGCACTAGCGGGAGGGCCTTTGACGAGCAGTACTTC. It yields the protein CASSTSGRAFDEQYF.

This sequence joins TRBV9 and TRBJ2-7; 11 positions agree with TRBD1. Trimming at V came to 4 bases and at J to 3 bases, leaving 6 bases not matched to a gene. This CDR3 spans 15 amino acids. In germline, CDR1 is SGDLS, CDR2 YYNGEE. The CDR3 is CASSSGQGAYYEQYF. In DNA form, the CDR3 reads TGTGCCAGCAGCTCTGGACAGGGGGCATACTACGAGCAGTACTTC.